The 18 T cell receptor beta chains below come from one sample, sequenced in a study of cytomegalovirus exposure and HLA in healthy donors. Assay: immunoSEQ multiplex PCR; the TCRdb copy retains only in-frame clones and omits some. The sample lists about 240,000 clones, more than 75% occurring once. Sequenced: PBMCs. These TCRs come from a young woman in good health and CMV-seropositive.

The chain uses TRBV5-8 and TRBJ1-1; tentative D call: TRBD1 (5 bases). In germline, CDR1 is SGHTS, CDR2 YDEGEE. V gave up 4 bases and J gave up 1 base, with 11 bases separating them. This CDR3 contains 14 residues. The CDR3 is CASSKYRSNTEAFF. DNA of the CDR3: TGTGCCAGCAGCAAATACAGGTCGAACACTGAAGCTTTCTTT. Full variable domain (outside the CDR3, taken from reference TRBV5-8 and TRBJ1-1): EAGVTQSPTHLIKTRGQQATLRCSPISGHTSVYWYQQALGLGLQFLLWYDEGEERNRGNFPPRFSGRQFPNYSSELNVNALELEDSALYLCASSKYRSNTEAFFGQGTRLTVV.

The CDR3 DNA is TGTGCCAGCTTCCCCCTACAGTTTAGCACAGATACGCAGTATTTT. Encoded protein: CASFPLQFSTDTQYF. V gene TRBV2 combines with J gene TRBJ2-3; D ambiguous. Trimming left V 8 bases short and J 0 bases short, with 15 bases between. The germline CDR1 and CDR2 sequences are SNHLY and FYNNEI. The length of the CDR3 is 15 residues.

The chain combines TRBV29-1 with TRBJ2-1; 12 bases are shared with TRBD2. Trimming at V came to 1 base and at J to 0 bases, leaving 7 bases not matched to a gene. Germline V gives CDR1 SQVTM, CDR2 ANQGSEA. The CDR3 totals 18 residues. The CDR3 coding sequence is TGCAGCGTTGAAGGCCTAGCGGGAGGGCCGAGCTCCTACAATGAGCAGTTCTTC. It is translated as CSVEGLAGGPSSYNEQFF.

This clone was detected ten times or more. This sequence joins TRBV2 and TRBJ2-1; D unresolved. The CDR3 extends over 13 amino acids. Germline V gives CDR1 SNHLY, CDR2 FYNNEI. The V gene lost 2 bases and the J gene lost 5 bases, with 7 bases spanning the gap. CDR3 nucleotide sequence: TGTGCCAGCAGTGAACCTCTTAACAATGAGCAGTTCTTC. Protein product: CASSEPLNNEQFF.

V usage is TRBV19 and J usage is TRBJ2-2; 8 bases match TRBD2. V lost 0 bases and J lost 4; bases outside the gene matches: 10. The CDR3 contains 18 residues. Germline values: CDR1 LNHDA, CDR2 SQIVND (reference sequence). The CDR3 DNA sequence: TGTGCCAGTAGTATAGATTGGGGAGCGGGAGCGGGCACCGGGGAGCTGTTTTTT. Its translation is CASSIDWGAGAGTGELFF.

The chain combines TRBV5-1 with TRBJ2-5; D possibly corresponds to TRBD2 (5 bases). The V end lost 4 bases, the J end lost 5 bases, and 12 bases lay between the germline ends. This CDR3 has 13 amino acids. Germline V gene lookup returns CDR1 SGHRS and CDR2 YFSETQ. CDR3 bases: TGCGCCAGCAGCCTCAGCGGCCCGGAGACCCAGTACTTC. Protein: CASSLSGPETQYF.

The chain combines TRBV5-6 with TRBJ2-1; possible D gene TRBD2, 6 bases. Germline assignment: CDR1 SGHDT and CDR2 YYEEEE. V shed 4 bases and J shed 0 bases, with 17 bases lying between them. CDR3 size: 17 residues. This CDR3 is CASSKTGRASSYNEQFF. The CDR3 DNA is TGTGCCAGCAGCAAAACCGGGAGAGCGAGCTCCTACAATGAGCAGTTCTTC.

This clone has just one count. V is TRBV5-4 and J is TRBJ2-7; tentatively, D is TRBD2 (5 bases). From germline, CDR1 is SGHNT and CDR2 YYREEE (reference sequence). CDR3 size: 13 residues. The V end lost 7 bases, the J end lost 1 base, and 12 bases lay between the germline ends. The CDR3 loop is CASARTGSYEQYF. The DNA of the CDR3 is TGTGCCAGCGCCAGAACGGGATCCTACGAGCAGTACTTC.

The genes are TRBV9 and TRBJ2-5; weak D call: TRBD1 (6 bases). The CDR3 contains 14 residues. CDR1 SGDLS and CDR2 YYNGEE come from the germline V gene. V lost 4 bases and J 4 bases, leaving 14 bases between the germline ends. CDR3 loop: CASSSGVPPETQYF. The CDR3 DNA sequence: TGTGCCAGCAGCTCAGGGGTGCCTCCAGAGACCCAGTACTTC.

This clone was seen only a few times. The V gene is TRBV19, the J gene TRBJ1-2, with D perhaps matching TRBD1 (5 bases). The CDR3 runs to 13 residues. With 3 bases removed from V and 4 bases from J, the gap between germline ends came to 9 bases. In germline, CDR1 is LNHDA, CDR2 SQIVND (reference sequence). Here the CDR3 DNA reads TGTGCCAGTAGTATCCCAGGGCCCTATGGCTACACCTTC. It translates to CASSIPGPYGYTF.

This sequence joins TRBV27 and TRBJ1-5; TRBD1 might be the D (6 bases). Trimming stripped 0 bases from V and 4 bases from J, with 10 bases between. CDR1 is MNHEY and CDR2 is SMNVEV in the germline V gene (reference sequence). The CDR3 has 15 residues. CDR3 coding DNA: TGTGCCAGCAGTTTATCGGGGGGGGCTAATCAGCCCCAGCATTTT. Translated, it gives CASSLSGGANQPQHF.

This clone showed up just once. CDR3 region: CASSGGQGMSYEQYF. CDR3 DNA: TGTGCCAGCAGCGGGGGACAGGGGATGTCCTACGAGCAGTACTTC. The chain links TRBV9 to TRBJ2-7, with 10 bases identical to TRBD1. The CDR3 runs to 15 residues. Germline CDR1 and CDR2: SGDLS and YYNGEE. The V gene end was trimmed by 3 bases and the J gene end by 1 base; junction bases not matched to a gene: 4.

CDR3 nucleotide sequence: TGTGCCAGCAGGAGGAGTGGCCCAGGGGGGAATGAGCAGTTCTTC. Protein sequence: CASRRSGPGGNEQFF. The chain uses TRBV6-5 and TRBJ2-1, with a tentative D call TRBD1 (7 bases). The V gene lost 6 bases and the J gene lost 7 bases, with 19 bases spanning the gap. Germline values: CDR1 MNHEY, CDR2 SVGAGI. CDR3 size: 15 residues.

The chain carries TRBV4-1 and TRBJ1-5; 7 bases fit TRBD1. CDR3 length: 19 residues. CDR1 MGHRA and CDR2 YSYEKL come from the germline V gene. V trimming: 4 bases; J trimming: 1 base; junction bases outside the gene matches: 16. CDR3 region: CASSPRRQGRSESNQPQHF. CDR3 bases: TGCGCCAGCAGCCCGAGACGACAGGGTCGATCGGAAAGCAATCAGCCCCAGCATTTT.

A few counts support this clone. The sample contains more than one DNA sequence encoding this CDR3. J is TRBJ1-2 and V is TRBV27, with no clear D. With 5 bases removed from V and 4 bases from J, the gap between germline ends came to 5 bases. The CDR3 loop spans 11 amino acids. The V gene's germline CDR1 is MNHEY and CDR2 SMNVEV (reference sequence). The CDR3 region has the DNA TGTGCCAGCAGTCCGGGCTATGGCTACACCTTC. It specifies CASSPGYGYTF.

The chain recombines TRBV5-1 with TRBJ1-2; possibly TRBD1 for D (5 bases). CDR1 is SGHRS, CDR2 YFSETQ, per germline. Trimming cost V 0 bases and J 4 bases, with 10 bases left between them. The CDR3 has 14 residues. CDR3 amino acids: CASSLAFDSYGYTF. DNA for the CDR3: TGCGCCAGCAGCTTGGCCTTCGACAGCTATGGCTACACCTTC.

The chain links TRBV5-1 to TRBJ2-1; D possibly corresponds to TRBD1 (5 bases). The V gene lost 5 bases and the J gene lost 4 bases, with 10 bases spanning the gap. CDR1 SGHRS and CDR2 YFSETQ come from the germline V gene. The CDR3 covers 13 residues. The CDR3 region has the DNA TGCGCCAGCAGAACAGGCTTATACAATGAGCAGTTCTTC. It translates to CASRTGLYNEQFF.

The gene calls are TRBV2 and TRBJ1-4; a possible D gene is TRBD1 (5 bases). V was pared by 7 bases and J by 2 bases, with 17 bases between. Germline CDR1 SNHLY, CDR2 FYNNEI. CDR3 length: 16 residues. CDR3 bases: TGTGCCAGCACCCCGGGGCCCGGGAGGACTAATGAAAAACTGTTTTTT. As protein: CASTPGPGRTNEKLFF.